These 30 T cell receptor beta chains came from one sample sequenced in a study of beta chain features in type 1 diabetes. Investigators reverse transcribed all isolated RNA, so they sequenced expressed TCRB transcripts. Repertoires were generated with immunoSEQ multiplex PCR, while TCRdb's copy carries only in-frame clones and drops some. The sample holds 500,000 to 700,000 clones, roughly a sixth seen once. The sample taken for sequencing was naive CD4+ T cells from blood. These receptors were obtained from a man between 18 and 29 years old in good health.

The J gene is TRBJ2-7, the V gene TRBV14; D is possibly TRBD2 (6 bases). V shed 3 bases and J shed 12 bases, with 15 bases lying between them. Per germline, CDR1 SGHDN and CDR2 FVKESK. The CDR3 runs 12 residues. The CDR3, as DNA: TGTGCCAGCAGCCAGGCCGGGACTTCGAGGTACTTC. As protein: CASSQAGTSRYF.

This chain uses TRBV6-5 with TRBJ2-7; no reliable D call. Trimming removed 4 bases at V and 7 bases at J, with 17 bases between. Germline V gives CDR1 MNHEY, CDR2 SVGAGI. This CDR3 comprises 14 residues. The CDR3 region has the DNA TGTGCCAGCAGTTCTGTCCTCGGCGCCGGGGAGCAGTACTTC. Protein sequence: CASSSVLGAGEQYF.

This clone has a handful of counts. The chain is built from TRBV28 and TRBJ2-3, with D unclear. Trimming removed 6 bases from V and 0 bases from J, with 13 bases in between. The CDR3 is 15 residues long. Germline lookup yields CDR1 MDHEN and CDR2 SYDVKM. The CDR3: CASSPPGSSTDTQYF. The DNA of the CDR3 is TGTGCCAGCAGCCCTCCGGGTAGCAGCACAGATACGCAGTATTTT.

A few counts support this clone. V and J are TRBV7-9 and TRBJ2-6; D remains ambiguous. Germline CDR1 reads SEHNR; CDR2 reads FQNEAQ (reference sequence). V was clipped by 5 bases and J by 0 bases, with 14 bases between them. This CDR3 region has 17 residues. The CDR3 here is CASSAEVRFSGANVLTF. In DNA form, the CDR3 reads TGTGCCAGCAGCGCCGAAGTAAGGTTCTCTGGGGCCAACGTCCTGACTTTC.

V and J are TRBV11-2 and TRBJ2-3; no firm D call. There are 17 residues in the CDR3. Germline CDR1 is SGHAT and CDR2 is FQNNGV. Trimming pared 2 bases from V and 1 base from J, leaving 16 bases between. CDR3 loop: CASSLWKRTGRTDTQYF. The DNA for the CDR3 is TGTGCCAGCAGCTTATGGAAAAGAACCGGTCGCACAGATACGCAGTATTTT.

This clone has a handful of counts. CDR3 in amino acids: CSVHRQGTEAFF. CDR3 DNA: TGCAGCGTCCATCGACAGGGCACTGAAGCTTTCTTT. The chain is built from TRBV29-1 and TRBJ1-1; 7 nucleotides line up with TRBD1. V lost 6 bases, J lost 4 bases, and 5 bases stayed unmatched. CDR3 length equals 12 residues. Germline CDR1 reads SQVTM; CDR2 reads ANQGSEA. Supplemented by reference TRBV29-1 and TRBJ1-1, the full variable domain reads SAVISQKPSRDICQRGTSLTIQCQVDSQVTMMFWYRQQPGQSLTLIATANQGSEATYESGFVIDKFPISRPNLTFSTLTVSNMSPEDSSIYLCSVHRQGTEAFFGQGTRLTVV.

This chain joins TRBV11-3 and TRBJ2-2; D remains ambiguous. Trimming left V 5 bases short and J 5 bases short, with 9 bases between. The CDR3 totals 13 residues. Germline V gene lookup returns CDR1 SGHNT and CDR2 YENEEA. CDR3 nucleotide sequence: TGTGCCAGCAGCCCCCGTTGGACCGGGGAGCTGTTTTTT. This translates into CASSPRWTGELFF.

This clone has only a few counts. This chain joins TRBV7-3 and TRBJ2-4, with a weak D call TRBD1 (6 bases). The germline CDR1 and CDR2 sequences are SGHTA and FQGTGA. The V end was cut by 1 base, the J end by 5 bases, with 36 bases between. CDR3 size: 23 residues. The CDR3 DNA reads TGTGCCAGCAGCTTAAACCCCTATGGACCCGGACAGTGGCTTTCGGGCCTGGAAAACATTCAGTACTTC. It codes for CASSLNPYGPGQWLSGLENIQYF.

This clone has a handful of counts. The rearrangement uses TRBV25-1 and TRBJ1-2, with 7 bases that match TRBD1. There are 12 residues in the CDR3. Germline V gives CDR1 MGHDK, CDR2 SYGVNS. V shed 5 bases and J 7 bases; nucleotides not matched to a gene: 4. This CDR3 is CASSKQGIGYTF. The CDR3, as DNA: TGTGCCAGCAGTAAACAGGGGATTGGCTACACCTTC.

The V and J genes are TRBV18 and TRBJ1-2; D not resolved. CDR1 and CDR2 from the germline V gene are KGHSH and LQKENI. V lost 0 bases to trimming and J lost 3 bases, with 8 bases between them. The length of the CDR3 is 14 residues. CDR3 sequence: CASSPPGQDYGYTF. Here the CDR3 DNA reads TGTGCCAGCTCACCACCGGGTCAGGACTATGGCTACACCTTC. Supplemented by reference TRBV18 and TRBJ1-2, the full variable domain reads NAGVMQNPRHLVRRRGQEARLRCSPMKGHSHVYWYRQLPEEGLKFMVYLQKENIIDESGMPKERFSAEFPKEGPSILRIQQVVRGDSAAYFCASSPPGQDYGYTFGSGTRLTVV.

The gene calls are TRBV25-1 and TRBJ2-2, with a tentative D call TRBD2 (6 bases). The CDR3 runs to 15 residues. Trimming removed 2 bases at V and 1 base at J, with 8 bases between. Germline V gene sequence: CDR1 MGHDK, CDR2 SYGVNS. CDR3 in amino acids: CASSERGMNTGELFF. CDR3 in DNA: TGTGCCAGCAGTGAACGGGGGATGAACACCGGGGAGCTGTTTTTT. Supplemented by reference TRBV25-1 and TRBJ2-2, the full variable domain reads EADIYQTPRYLVIGTGKKITLECSQTMGHDKMYWYQQDPGMELHLIHYSYGVNSTEKGDLSSESTVSRIRTEHFPLTLESARPSHTSQYLCASSERGMNTGELFFGEGSRLTVL.

The gene calls are TRBV9 and TRBJ2-1; D is possibly TRBD2 (6 bases). CDR3 length equals 13 residues. V shed 6 bases and J shed 1 base, with 8 bases lying between them. Germline CDR1 and CDR2: SGDLS and YYNGEE. The CDR3 nucleotides are TGTGCCAGCACCGGGGGATCCTACAATGAGCAGTTCTTC. Protein product: CASTGGSYNEQFF.

The sample holds a few counts of this clone. The CDR3 DNA reads as TGTGCCTGGGCCCGTTACCCAGGGAAGGACAATGGCTACACCTTC. This codes for CAWARYPGKDNGYTF. The chain has TRBV30 and TRBJ1-2; weak D call: TRBD1 (5 bases). Germline CDR1 and CDR2: GTSNPN and SVGIG (reference sequence). V was clipped by 5 bases and J by 6 bases, with 22 bases between them. CDR3 length equals 15 residues.

This clone appeared a few times. The genes are TRBV29-1 and TRBJ2-7, with 8 bases aligning to TRBD1. Germline V CDR1 and CDR2: SQVTM, ANQGSEA. The V segment lost 3 bases and the J segment 4 bases; nucleotides outside the gene matches: 5. The CDR3 sequence is 13 residues long. The CDR3 is CSVDGQGAYEQYF. The CDR3 DNA sequence: TGCAGCGTTGACGGGCAGGGGGCATACGAGCAGTACTTC.

The gene calls are TRBV7-2 and TRBJ2-5; 10 nucleotides match TRBD2. The J segment lost 3 bases and the V segment lost 7 bases, leaving 5 bases of the junction unmatched. This CDR3 is built from 14 residues. Germline values: CDR1 SGHTA, CDR2 FQGNSA. The CDR3 nucleotides read TGTGCCAGCATTCCCGGACTAGCGGAAGAGACCCAGTACTTC. This encodes CASIPGLAEETQYF.

The rearrangement links TRBV5-1 to TRBJ2-1, with D perhaps TRBD1 (6 bases). V lost 3 bases and J 0 bases, leaving 19 bases between the germline ends. Germline V gene sequence: CDR1 SGHRS, CDR2 YFSETQ. The CDR3 runs to 18 residues. CDR3 in amino acids: CASSSNSQGVSSYNEQFF. The CDR3 DNA is TGCGCCAGCAGCTCCAACTCACAGGGTGTCAGCTCCTACAATGAGCAGTTCTTC.

This rearrangement joins TRBV7-9 to TRBJ2-2; D not resolved. The CDR3 runs 13 residues. Deletions cut 1 base from V and 7 bases from J, with 7 bases between. Germline V gives CDR1 SEHNR, CDR2 FQNEAQ (reference sequence). CDR3 DNA: TGTGCCAGCAGCTTAGGACATGTCGGGGAGCTGTTTTTT. This encodes CASSLGHVGELFF.

This clone came up a few times. This chain connects TRBV14 to TRBJ1-1; maybe TRBD1 (6 bases). The V gene's germline CDR1 is SGHDN and CDR2 FVKESK. Trimming pared 8 bases from V and 7 bases from J, leaving 11 bases between. CDR3 length: 11 residues. CDR3 DNA sequence: TGTGCCAGCGGCGGACAGTTTGAAGCTTTCTTT. This gives the protein CASGGQFEAFF.

This clone was found a few times. The chain uses TRBV5-1 and TRBJ2-3, with 9 bases aligning to TRBD2. The germline CDR1 and CDR2 sequences are SGHRS and YFSETQ. Trimming removed 9 bases from V and 2 bases from J; junction bases left unmatched: 10. The CDR3 runs 15 residues. The CDR3 region is CATCPSGIYTDTQYF. The CDR3 DNA follows: TGCGCCACGTGCCCTAGCGGGATATACACAGATACGCAGTATTTT.

This clone was picked up a small number of times. This chain links TRBV7-2 with TRBJ2-1; D unresolved. The V gene lost 3 bases and the J gene lost 3 bases, with 12 bases spanning the gap. The CDR3 has 15 residues. Germline-derived CDR1 and CDR2 are SGHTA and FQGNSA. CDR3 coding DNA: TGTGCCAGCAGCTTTCTTGCGCAGTTCTACAATGAGCAGTTCTTC. It codes for CASSFLAQFYNEQFF.

This clone was picked up a small number of times. The chain carries TRBV2 and TRBJ2-7; D unresolved. V lost 2 bases to trimming and J lost 0 bases, with 11 bases between them. CDR1 and CDR2 (germline): SNHLY, FYNNEI. The CDR3 has 15 residues. This chain's CDR3 is CASSETQVGSYEQYF. The CDR3 DNA reads TGTGCCAGCAGTGAAACCCAGGTGGGCTCCTACGAGCAGTACTTC.

The rearrangement links TRBV15 to TRBJ2-7; D might be TRBD1 or TRBD2, each matching 5 bases. The CDR3 runs 15 residues. Germline lookup yields CDR1 LNHNV and CDR2 YYDKDF (reference sequence). The ends were cut back, 3 bases at V and 1 base at J, with 13 bases in the middle. For the CDR3, the DNA is TGTGCCACCAGCAGGGCTGTGGGGGTATCCTACGAGCAGTACTTC. Translated, it gives CATSRAVGVSYEQYF.

This clone was observed at least ten times. The chain is built from TRBV28 and TRBJ2-4; D is unclear. Germline CDR1 and CDR2: MDHEN and SYDVKM. CDR3 length: 12 amino acids. Trimming shortened V by 2 bases and J by 12 bases, and 11 bases separated the two germline ends. CDR3 sequence (DNA): TGTGCCAGCAGTTTACCGAATCTCCCTCAGTACTTC. The encoded protein is CASSLPNLPQYF.

This clone turned up a few times. The chain has TRBV4-1 and TRBJ2-5; TRBD2 might be the D (7 bases). Trimming pared 2 bases from V and 13 bases from J, leaving 14 bases between. In germline, CDR1 is MGHRA, CDR2 YSYEKL. The CDR3 is 12 residues long. The CDR3 region has the DNA TGCGCCAGCAGCCAACCGGGGGGCCGGAGGTACTTC. The encoded protein is CASSQPGGRRYF.

The CDR3 loop reads CASSPRTSGGLGTGELFF. The CDR3 nucleotides read TGCGCCAGCAGCCCGAGGACTAGCGGGGGACTCGGCACCGGGGAGCTGTTTTTT. This chain joins TRBV4-1 and TRBJ2-2, with TRBD2 identical over 13 bases. J was trimmed by 4 bases and V by 4 bases; bases with no gene match: 9. The CDR3 is 18 residues long. The germline V gene encodes CDR1 MGHRA and CDR2 YSYEKL.

The chain links TRBV2 to TRBJ1-2; no clear D. V was shortened by 6 bases and J by 6 bases, with 5 bases between the two germline ends. The germline CDR1 and CDR2 sequences are SNHLY and FYNNEI. The length of the CDR3 is 10 residues. CDR3 nucleotides: TGTGCCAGCAGGGCGGATGGCTACACCTTC. Residues: CASRADGYTF.

The V and J genes are TRBV6-5 and TRBJ1-5; possible D gene TRBD1, 5 bases. Germline values: CDR1 MNHEY, CDR2 SVGAGI. The V gene lost 10 bases and the J gene lost 7 bases, with 5 bases spanning the gap. CDR3 size: 9 residues. The DNA of the CDR3 is TGTGCCACAGGGCAGCCCCAGCATTTT. Translated, it gives CATGQPQHF.

This sequence joins TRBV19 and TRBJ2-4, with D hard to call. CDR1 is LNHDA and CDR2 is SQIVND in the germline V gene (reference sequence). The CDR3 contains 11 residues. Trimming shortened V by 3 bases and J by 9 bases, and 6 bases separated the two germline ends. The CDR3 loop is CASSISGIQYF. CDR3 DNA sequence: TGTGCCAGTAGTATTAGTGGCATTCAGTACTTC.

This clone was detected a few times. A read error may produce the germline difference seen at one junction end. The chain employs TRBV5-4 and TRBJ2-1; maybe TRBD1 (6 bases). This CDR3 contains 16 residues. The germline V gene has CDR1 SGHNT and CDR2 YYREEE (reference sequence). In DNA form, the CDR3 reads TGCGCCAGCAGCCCTGGGCTGACAGGCGGAGACAATGAGCAGTTCTTC. This gives the protein CASSPGLTGGDNEQFF.

This clone was seen more than once but under ten times. This chain connects TRBV9 to TRBJ2-2, with 11 positions matching TRBD2. The V and J ends lost 4 bases and 2 bases, in that order; junction bases with no gene match: 13. The CDR3 extends over 19 amino acids. The germline V gene encodes CDR1 SGDLS and CDR2 YYNGEE. The CDR3 is CASSPRSSSGRGNTGELFF. The DNA for the CDR3 is TGTGCCAGCAGCCCGAGAAGTAGTAGCGGGAGGGGTAACACCGGGGAGCTGTTTTTT.